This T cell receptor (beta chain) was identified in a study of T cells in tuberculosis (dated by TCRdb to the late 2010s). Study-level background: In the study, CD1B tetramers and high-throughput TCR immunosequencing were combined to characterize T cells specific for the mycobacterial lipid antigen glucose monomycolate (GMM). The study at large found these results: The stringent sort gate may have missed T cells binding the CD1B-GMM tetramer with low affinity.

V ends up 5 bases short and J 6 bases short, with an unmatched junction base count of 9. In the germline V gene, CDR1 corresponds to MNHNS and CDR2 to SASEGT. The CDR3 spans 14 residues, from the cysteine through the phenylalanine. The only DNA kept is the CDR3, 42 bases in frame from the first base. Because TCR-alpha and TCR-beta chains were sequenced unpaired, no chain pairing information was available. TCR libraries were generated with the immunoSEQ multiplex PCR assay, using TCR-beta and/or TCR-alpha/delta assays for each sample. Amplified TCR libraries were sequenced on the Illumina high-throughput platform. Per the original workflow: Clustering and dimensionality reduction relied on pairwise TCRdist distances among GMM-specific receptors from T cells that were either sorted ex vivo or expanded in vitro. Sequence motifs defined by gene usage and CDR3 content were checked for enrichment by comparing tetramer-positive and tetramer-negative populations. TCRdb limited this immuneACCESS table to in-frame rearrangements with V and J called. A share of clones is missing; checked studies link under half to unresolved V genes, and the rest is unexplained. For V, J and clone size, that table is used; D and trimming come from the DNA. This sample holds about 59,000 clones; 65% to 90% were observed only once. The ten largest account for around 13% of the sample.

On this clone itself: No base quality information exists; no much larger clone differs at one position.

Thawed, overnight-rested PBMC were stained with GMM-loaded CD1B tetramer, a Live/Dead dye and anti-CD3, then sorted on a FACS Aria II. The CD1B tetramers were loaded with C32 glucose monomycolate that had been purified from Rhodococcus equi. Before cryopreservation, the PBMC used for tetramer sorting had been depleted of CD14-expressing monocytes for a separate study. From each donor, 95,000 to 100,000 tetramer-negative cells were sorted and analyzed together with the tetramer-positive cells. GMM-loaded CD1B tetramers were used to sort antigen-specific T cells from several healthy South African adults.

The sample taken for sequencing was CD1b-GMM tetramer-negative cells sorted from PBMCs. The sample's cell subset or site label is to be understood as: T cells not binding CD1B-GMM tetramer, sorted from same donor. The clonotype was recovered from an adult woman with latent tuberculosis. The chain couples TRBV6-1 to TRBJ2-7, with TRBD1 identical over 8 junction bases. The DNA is TGTGCCAGCAGTACTAGGACAGGGTGGGGCGAGCAGTACTTC. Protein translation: CASSTRTGWGEQYF.